Listed here are 23 T cell receptor beta chains from one sample, sequenced in a study of blood T cell repertoires in COVID-19. Profiling relied on immunoSEQ multiplex PCR, and the TCRdb table lists in-frame clones only, not all of them. Of around 86,000 clones listed, around 86% were seen once; the top ten hold about 5%. Sequencing was performed on peripheral blood. Receptor source: a woman of 80 years or more with acute or convalescent COVID-19.

The V and J genes are TRBV6-1 and TRBJ1-4; 8 bases are shared with TRBD1. The germline gives CDR1 MNHNS, CDR2 SASEGT. The CDR3 has 19 residues. V shed 4 bases and J 1 base; nucleotides not matched to a gene: 14. The CDR3 loop reads CASSGYSRGRFLTNEKLFF. The DNA for the CDR3 is TGTGCCAGCAGTGGGTACAGCAGGGGGCGGTTCTTAACTAATGAAAAACTGTTTTTT.

The chain carries TRBV18 and TRBJ1-2, with D possibly TRBD1 on 6 matching bases. The CDR3 totals 14 residues. Between the trimmed V and J ends, which lost 3 bases and 3 bases, there was a span of 11 bases. The germline V gene has CDR1 KGHSH and CDR2 LQKENI. The DNA of the CDR3 is TGTGCCAGCTCACCTCCAGGGGTTGACTATGGCTACACCTTC. It yields the protein CASSPPGVDYGYTF.

Concerning this clone: Other DNA sequences in the sample encode the same CDR3. The chain recombines TRBV3-1 (or the pseudogene TRBV3-2) with TRBJ1-1, with unresolved D. V was shortened by 1 base and J by 3 bases, with 9 bases between the two germline ends. The CDR3 covers 14 residues. Germline lookup yields CDR1 LGHDT and CDR2 YNNKEL (reference sequence). The CDR3 here is CASSQGGGYTEAFF. CDR3 nucleotide sequence: TGTGCCAGCAGCCAAGGGGGAGGCTACACTGAAGCTTTCTTT.

The chain has TRBV7-2 and TRBJ1-5; 11 bases match TRBD1. CDR3 size: 15 residues. Trimming at V came to 5 bases and at J to 6 bases, leaving 6 bases not matched to a gene. In germline, CDR1 is SGHTA, CDR2 FQGNSA. This CDR3 is CASSPGQGAGQPQHF. CDR3 DNA sequence: TGTGCCAGCAGCCCCGGACAGGGGGCTGGTCAGCCCCAGCATTTT.

The chain joins TRBV13 to TRBJ1-2; no firm D call. The CDR3 is 13 amino acids. Germline loops: CDR1 PRHDT, CDR2 FYEKMQ (reference sequence). The ends were cut back, 4 bases at V and 3 bases at J, with 9 bases in the middle. The CDR3 coding sequence is TGTGCCAGCAGCTCCCAGGCAGACTATGGCTACACCTTC. Encoded protein: CASSSQADYGYTF.

V is TRBV5-6 and J is TRBJ1-2, with a weak D call TRBD1 (6 bases). The germline V gene encodes CDR1 SGHDT and CDR2 YYEEEE. The CDR3 covers 16 residues. The V gene lost 4 bases and the J gene lost 4 bases, with 20 bases spanning the gap. The CDR3, as DNA: TGTGCCAGCAGCGTACCGGGCAGGGAAGGGGGCTATGGCTACACCTTC. It translates to CASSVPGREGGYGYTF.

The rearrangement joins TRBV5-8 to TRBJ1-1; TRBD1 agrees at 12 bases. V shed 4 bases and J 4 bases; nucleotides not matched to a gene: 8. The germline gives CDR1 SGHTS, CDR2 YDEGEE. The CDR3 runs to 16 residues. The CDR3 loop reads CASSPGQGAPRTEAFF. The CDR3 region has the DNA TGTGCCAGCAGCCCGGGACAGGGGGCGCCCCGCACTGAAGCTTTCTTT.

The chain couples TRBV15 to TRBJ2-7; 10 bases are a match to TRBD1. This CDR3 has 15 residues. J gave up 1 base and V 4 bases, and 4 bases lay outside the gene matches. The germline CDR1 and CDR2 sequences are LNHNV and YYDKDF (reference sequence). The CDR3 DNA reads as TGTGCCACCAGCACTCGGACAGGGGGATCCTACGAGCAGTACTTC. Protein: CATSTRTGGSYEQYF.

This chain connects TRBV6-5 to TRBJ2-7; no definite D call. Trimming took off 3 bases at V and 3 bases at J, with 9 bases between the two ends. Germline V gene sequence: CDR1 MNHEY, CDR2 SVGAGI. CDR3 length: 13 amino acids. Here the CDR3 DNA reads TGTGCCAGCAGTTATGTTTACGGCTACGAGCAGTACTTC. Translated: CASSYVYGYEQYF.

This chain connects TRBV6-5 to TRBJ1-1; no definite D call. Trimming stripped 6 bases from V and 5 bases from J, with 10 bases between. Germline CDR1 reads MNHEY; CDR2 reads SVGAGI. The CDR3 has 12 amino acids. The CDR3 here is CASREVGTEAFF. The CDR3 nucleotides read TGTGCCAGCAGGGAGGTCGGGACTGAAGCTTTCTTT.

The rearrangement joins TRBV10-2 to TRBJ1-2, with 7 bases identical to TRBD1. V shed 7 bases, J shed 2 bases, and the junction held 4 bases outside the gene matches. Germline V gene lookup returns CDR1 WSHSY and CDR2 SAAADI. The CDR3 has 13 residues. CDR3 in DNA: TGCGCCAGCACCGAGGGACAGAACTATGGCTACACCTTC. Translation gives CASTEGQNYGYTF.

The V and J genes are TRBV6-5 and TRBJ1-2; no reliable D call. The CDR3 extends over 14 amino acids. Germline values: CDR1 MNHEY, CDR2 SVGAGI. The V end lost 6 bases, the J end lost 3 bases, and 14 bases lay between the germline ends. The CDR3 here is CASRSEPMDYGYTF. The CDR3 nucleotides are TGTGCCAGCAGGTCAGAACCGATGGACTATGGCTACACCTTC.

This chain joins TRBV29-1 and TRBJ1-4; possibly TRBD1 for D (5 bases). The germline V gene encodes CDR1 SQVTM and CDR2 ANQGSEA. Trimming stripped 4 bases from V and 3 bases from J, with 9 bases between. The CDR3 runs to 13 residues. CDR3 amino acids: CSVGGEANEKLFF. The CDR3 coding sequence is TGCAGCGTTGGGGGGGAGGCTAATGAAAAACTGTTTTTT. Supplemented by reference TRBV29-1 and TRBJ1-4, the full variable domain reads SAVISQKPSRDICQRGTSLTIQCQVDSQVTMMFWYRQQPGQSLTLIATANQGSEATYESGFVIDKFPISRPNLTFSTLTVSNMSPEDSSIYLCSVGGEANEKLFFGSGTQLSVL.

About this clone: Distinct nucleotide sequences in the sample also encode this CDR3. The V gene is TRBV5-1, the J gene TRBJ2-7; TRBD1 is a possible D gene (6 bases). The CDR3 is 14 residues long. V was pared by 0 bases and J by 2 bases, with 9 bases between. CDR1 SGHRS and CDR2 YFSETQ come from the germline V gene. The CDR3 protein is CASSLEGGTYEQYF. CDR3 bases: TGCGCCAGCAGCTTGGAAGGGGGTACCTACGAGCAGTACTTC.

Only one count was recorded for this clone. The rearrangement links TRBV30 to TRBJ2-7, with 8 bases matching TRBD1. V was clipped by 1 base and J by 5 bases; unmatched bases: 7. The CDR3 sequence is 14 residues long. Germline V CDR1 and CDR2: GTSNPN, SVGIG (reference sequence). CDR3 amino acids: CAWSEDRGLHEQYF. The CDR3 bases are TGTGCCTGGAGTGAAGACAGGGGTTTGCACGAGCAGTACTTC. Full variable domain (rest looked up from reference TRBV30 and TRBJ2-7): SQTIHQWPATLVQPVGSPLSLECTVEGTSNPNLYWYRQAAGRGLQLLFYSVGIGQISSEVPQNLSASRPQDRQFILSSKKLLLSDSGFYLCAWSEDRGLHEQYFGPGTRLTVT.

This clone showed up just once. The rearrangement links TRBV9 to TRBJ1-5; possible D gene TRBD1, 5 bases. Germline V gives CDR1 SGDLS, CDR2 YYNGEE. The CDR3 runs to 14 residues. V was shortened by 0 bases and J by 6 bases, with 10 bases between the two germline ends. This CDR3 reads CASSVAGAGQPQHF. The DNA of the CDR3 is TGTGCCAGCAGCGTAGCTGGGGCCGGTCAGCCCCAGCATTTT.

This clone was picked up one time. The chain links TRBV5-1 to TRBJ2-1; D gene uncertain. Germline CDR1 and CDR2: SGHRS and YFSETQ. The CDR3 sequence is 13 residues long. V lost 0 bases and J 6 bases, leaving 7 bases between the germline ends. CDR3 nucleotide sequence: TGCGCCAGCAGCTTGGGGCTCAGCAATGAGCAGTTCTTC. Translating it yields CASSLGLSNEQFF.

The chain recombines TRBV11-2 with TRBJ2-7; the match to TRBD2 covers 8 bases. CDR1 and CDR2 (germline): SGHAT, FQNNGV. V lost 7 bases, J lost 2 bases, and 4 bases stayed unmatched. CDR3 length: 13 amino acids. CDR3 protein: CASTPRGAYEQYF. The CDR3 DNA is TGTGCCAGCACCCCGCGGGGGGCCTACGAGCAGTACTTC.

This chain uses TRBV7-9 with TRBJ2-1; 7 bases align to TRBD2. V was clipped by 5 bases and J by 0 bases; unmatched bases: 10. Germline V CDR1 and CDR2: SEHNR, FQNEAQ (reference sequence). The CDR3 is made up of 17 amino acids. The CDR3 DNA reads as TGTGCCAGCAGCCGCAGTGTAGCGGGCATCTCCTACAATGAGCAGTTCTTC. This gives the protein CASSRSVAGISYNEQFF.

This chain's CDR3 is CASSPDRGRWTEAFF. The CDR3 DNA follows: TGCGCCAGCAGCCCAGACAGGGGGCGTTGGACTGAAGCTTTCTTT. V usage is TRBV5-1 and J usage is TRBJ1-1; 10 positions agree with TRBD1. The CDR3 sequence is 15 residues long. Trimming removed 4 bases from V and 5 bases from J; junction bases left unmatched: 8. Per germline, CDR1 SGHRS and CDR2 YFSETQ. Full variable domain (missing parts from reference TRBV5-1 and TRBJ1-1): KAGVTQTPRYLIKTRGQQVTLSCSPISGHRSVSWYQQTPGQGLQFLFEYFSETQRNKGNFPGRFSGRQFSNSRSEMNVSTLELGDSALYLCASSPDRGRWTEAFFGQGTRLTVV.

This clone appeared a few times. DNA for the CDR3: TGTGCCAGCAGCCCCCCTGACGGGGGGCAGGCAGATACGCAGTATTTT. Translated: CASSPPDGGQADTQYF. The rearrangement uses TRBV7-2 and TRBJ2-3, with D maybe TRBD2 (7 bases). CDR1 and CDR2 (germline): SGHTA, FQGNSA. CDR3 size: 16 residues. V lost 5 bases to trimming and J lost 4 bases, with 19 bases between them.

This rearrangement joins TRBV18 to TRBJ2-7; 8 bases line up with TRBD2. Germline CDR1 and CDR2: KGHSH and LQKENI. This CDR3 has 15 residues. Losses at the gene ends were 3 bases for V and 2 bases for J; bases not matched to a gene: 6. CDR3 coding DNA: TGTGCCAGCTCACCGGGAGCGGGGGAGACCTACGAGCAGTACTTC. The encoded protein is CASSPGAGETYEQYF.

The V call is TRBV4-2, the J call TRBJ2-1, with 10 bases lining up with TRBD2. This CDR3 contains 21 residues. In germline, CDR1 is LGHNA, CDR2 YNFKEQ. With V trimmed by 4 bases and J by 4 bases, 22 bases remained unmatched. CDR3 sequence: CASSPQEGKRGGLLGYNEQFF. CDR3 sequence (DNA): TGTGCCAGCAGCCCCCAAGAAGGCAAGCGGGGGGGCCTGCTTGGGTACAATGAGCAGTTCTTC.